Listed below are T cell receptor beta chains from one sample, sequenced in a study of human T cells and chemical hapten exposure. TCRdb recomputed calls from the RACE reads with MiXCR, one row per CDR3 protein. This sample has around 80,000 distinct CDR3 sequences, with about 6.6% found just once. The sequencing here drew on whole blood, taken in connection with sensitization to the hapten diphenylcyclopropenone (DPC). The receptors originated from a woman aged 25 to 45 with alopecia areata. Some clones in this sample may be carry-over from other donors' samples. CDR3s include the opening cysteine and the closing phenylalanine or tryptophan. The order of the fields is J gene, V gene, D gene, clone size, CDR3 protein, CDR3 DNA. A D gene is named only where the DNA matches it firmly. Expanded clones are given a class, and other clones once, few, many or no size at all.

j_call: TRBJ1-1
v_call: TRBV25-1
d_call: .
clone_size: many
cdr3_aa: CASSEAGDVRKAFF
cdr3_nt: TGTGCCAGCAGTGAAGCAGGGGACGTTCGAAAAGCTTTCTTT

j_call: TRBJ1-2
v_call: TRBV20-1
d_call: .
clone_size: many
cdr3_aa: CSARAGVNYGYTF
cdr3_nt: TGCAGTGCTAGAGCAGGGGTAAACTATGGCTACACCTTC

j_call: TRBJ1-5
v_call: TRBV7-2
d_call: .
clone_size: few
cdr3_aa: CASSLASSGNQPQHF
cdr3_nt: TGTGCCAGCAGCTTAGCGTCGTCTGGCAATCAGCCCCAGCATTTT

j_call: TRBJ2-5
v_call: TRBV25-1
d_call: .
clone_size: .
cdr3_aa: CASSEYEGPLGTQYF
cdr3_nt: TGTGCCAGCAGTGAATATGAGGGGCCGCTTGGGACCCAGTACTTC

j_call: TRBJ1-1
v_call: TRBV12-3/TRBV12-4
d_call: .
clone_size: many
cdr3_aa: CASSLTWGEGAFF
cdr3_nt: TGTGCCAGCAGCCTAACGTGGGGGGAGGGGGCTTTCTTT

j_call: TRBJ1-4
v_call: TRBV12-3/TRBV12-4
d_call: .
clone_size: many
cdr3_aa: CASSPGQFNEKLFF
cdr3_nt: TGTGCCAGCAGCCCCGGACAGTTTAATGAAAAACTGTTTTTT

j_call: TRBJ2-7
v_call: TRBV14
d_call: .
clone_size: few
cdr3_aa: CASSPDEFEQYF
cdr3_nt: TGTGCCAGCAGCCCGGATGAATTCGAGCAGTACTTC

j_call: TRBJ2-5
v_call: TRBV12-3/TRBV12-4
d_call: .
clone_size: many
cdr3_aa: CASRRGQETQYF
cdr3_nt: TGTGCCAGCAGACGGGGACAAGAGACCCAGTACTTC

j_call: TRBJ1-2
v_call: TRBV25-1
d_call: .
clone_size: many
cdr3_aa: CASSEYASVVYGYTF
cdr3_nt: TGTGCCAGCAGTGAATACGCTAGCGTCGTTTATGGCTACACCTTC

j_call: TRBJ2-7
v_call: TRBV7-2
d_call: TRBD2
clone_size: many
cdr3_aa: CASSLVAGTSGSYEQYF
cdr3_nt: TGTGCCAGCAGCTTAGTGGCCGGGACTAGCGGATCCTACGAGCAGTACTTC

j_call: TRBJ2-7
v_call: TRBV15
d_call: .
clone_size: many
cdr3_aa: CATSRAPEYYEQYF
cdr3_nt: TGTGCCACCAGCAGAGCACCAGAGTACTACGAGCAGTACTTC

j_call: TRBJ2-7
v_call: TRBV2
d_call: .
clone_size: many
cdr3_aa: CASNRMLNNEQYF
cdr3_nt: TGTGCCAGCAACCGGATGTTAAACAACGAGCAGTACTTC

j_call: TRBJ1-1
v_call: TRBV3-1
d_call: TRBD1
clone_size: many
cdr3_aa: CASTRQRTGVTFF
cdr3_nt: TGTGCCAGCACCCGACAACGGACAGGGGTAACTTTCTTT

j_call: TRBJ1-2
v_call: TRBV29-1
d_call: TRBD1
clone_size: many
cdr3_aa: CSVEGRGQSYGYTF
cdr3_nt: TGCAGCGTTGAAGGGAGGGGACAGAGCTATGGCTACACCTTC

j_call: TRBJ2-7
v_call: TRBV7-9
d_call: TRBD1
clone_size: many
cdr3_aa: CASSLGQGLGEQYF
cdr3_nt: TGTGCCAGCAGCTTGGGACAGGGTCTTGGCGAGCAGTACTTC

j_call: TRBJ2-3
v_call: TRBV7-9
d_call: TRBD2
clone_size: .
cdr3_aa: CASSLGRGGRTDTQYF
cdr3_nt: TGTGCCAGCAGCTTAGGACGGGGGGGACGCACAGATACGCAGTATTTT

j_call: TRBJ1-5
v_call: TRBV30
d_call: TRBD1
clone_size: few
cdr3_aa: CAWTPQPHRTGFNQPQHF
cdr3_nt: TGTGCCTGGACGCCCCAGCCCCATCGGACAGGGTTCAATCAGCCCCAGCATTTT

j_call: TRBJ2-7
v_call: TRBV10-3
d_call: .
clone_size: many
cdr3_aa: CAISAVDKEATYEQYF
cdr3_nt: TGTGCCATCAGTGCCGTGGACAAGGAGGCAACCTACGAGCAGTACTTC

j_call: TRBJ2-1
v_call: TRBV20-1
d_call: TRBD1
clone_size: many
cdr3_aa: CSAERDRTNNEQFF
cdr3_nt: TGCAGTGCTGAAAGGGACAGAACGAACAATGAGCAGTTCTTC

j_call: TRBJ1-1
v_call: TRBV5-1
d_call: TRBD1
clone_size: few
cdr3_aa: CASSLQGAYGAFF
cdr3_nt: TGCGCCAGCAGCTTACAGGGGGCTTACGGAGCTTTCTTT

j_call: TRBJ2-2
v_call: TRBV6-1
d_call: .
clone_size: .
cdr3_aa: CASSTAWGTGELFF
cdr3_nt: TGTGCCAGCAGTACCGCCTGGGGCACCGGGGAGCTGTTTTTT

j_call: TRBJ1-1
v_call: TRBV14
d_call: .
clone_size: many
cdr3_aa: CASSQGSGWAFF
cdr3_nt: TGTGCCAGCAGCCAAGGGTCGGGATGGGCTTTCTTT

j_call: TRBJ2-1
v_call: TRBV10-3
d_call: .
clone_size: few
cdr3_aa: CAISERSEQFF
cdr3_nt: TGTGCCATCAGTGAGAGGAGTGAGCAGTTCTTC

j_call: TRBJ1-6
v_call: TRBV10-2
d_call: .
clone_size: few
cdr3_aa: CASSELGPGSPLHF
cdr3_nt: TGCGCCAGCAGTGAGTTGGGGCCGGGATCACCCCTCCACTTT

j_call: TRBJ2-3
v_call: TRBV28
d_call: TRBD2
clone_size: few
cdr3_aa: CASSLSLTRRGGADTQYF
cdr3_nt: TGTGCCAGCAGCCTGAGTCTCACTCGGCGGGGGGGCGCAGATACGCAGTATTTT

j_call: TRBJ2-7
v_call: TRBV13
d_call: .
clone_size: few
cdr3_aa: CASSRRETYEQYF
cdr3_nt: TGTGCCAGCAGCCGGCGGGAAACCTACGAGCAGTACTTC

j_call: TRBJ1-1
v_call: TRBV7-3
d_call: .
clone_size: .
cdr3_aa: CASSFRRNTEAFF
cdr3_nt: TGTGCCAGCAGCTTCCGGCGGAACACTGAAGCTTTCTTT

j_call: TRBJ2-3
v_call: TRBV5-1
d_call: .
clone_size: many
cdr3_aa: CASSLGQSTDTQYF
cdr3_nt: TGCGCCAGCAGCTTGGGACAAAGCACAGATACGCAGTATTTT

j_call: TRBJ1-5
v_call: TRBV5-1
d_call: .
clone_size: many
cdr3_aa: CASSLGVDQPQHF
cdr3_nt: TGCGCCAGCAGCTTGGGGGTGGACCAGCCCCAGCATTTT

j_call: TRBJ2-3
v_call: TRBV10-3
d_call: .
clone_size: many
cdr3_aa: CAISQGADTQYF
cdr3_nt: TGTGCCATCAGTCAAGGGGCAGATACGCAGTATTTT

j_call: TRBJ2-2
v_call: TRBV7-9
d_call: .
clone_size: .
cdr3_aa: CATSGEWDTGELFF
cdr3_nt: TGTGCCACCTCAGGGGAATGGGACACCGGGGAGCTGTTTTTT

j_call: TRBJ2-3
v_call: TRBV6-6
d_call: TRBD2
clone_size: .
cdr3_aa: CASSRLAGGPDTQYF
cdr3_nt: TGTGCCAGCAGTCGATTAGCGGGGGGGCCAGATACGCAGTATTTT

j_call: TRBJ1-2
v_call: TRBV20-1
d_call: .
clone_size: few
cdr3_aa: CSASLNYGYTF
cdr3_nt: TGCAGTGCTAGTTTGAACTATGGCTACACCTTC

j_call: TRBJ1-1
v_call: TRBV3-1
d_call: TRBD1
clone_size: .
cdr3_aa: CASSTPPGQDWGNTEAFF
cdr3_nt: TGTGCCAGCAGCACACCTCCGGGACAGGATTGGGGAAACACTGAAGCTTTCTTT

j_call: TRBJ1-3
v_call: TRBV14
d_call: TRBD1
clone_size: many
cdr3_aa: CASSQNRGGGNTIYF
cdr3_nt: TGTGCCAGCAGCCAAAACAGGGGTGGTGGAAACACCATATATTTT

j_call: TRBJ1-5
v_call: TRBV5-4
d_call: .
clone_size: .
cdr3_aa: CASSLTAGLSRNQPQHF
cdr3_nt: TGTGCCAGCAGCTTGACGGCAGGCCTTTCTCGCAATCAGCCCCAGCATTTT

j_call: TRBJ1-5
v_call: TRBV20-1
d_call: TRBD1
clone_size: many
cdr3_aa: CSATVSTGGANQPQHF
cdr3_nt: TGCAGTGCTACTGTATCGACAGGGGGTGCGAATCAGCCCCAGCATTTT

j_call: TRBJ2-5
v_call: TRBV4-1
d_call: .
clone_size: few
cdr3_aa: CADQETQYF
cdr3_nt: TGCGCCGACCAAGAGACCCAGTACTTC

j_call: TRBJ1-3
v_call: TRBV20-1
d_call: .
clone_size: many
cdr3_aa: CSARDRGQLSGNTIYF
cdr3_nt: TGCAGTGCTAGAGACCGCGGACAACTCTCTGGAAACACCATATATTTT

j_call: TRBJ2-1
v_call: TRBV6-1
d_call: TRBD1
clone_size: many
cdr3_aa: CASRRPGQGYNEQFF
cdr3_nt: TGTGCCAGCAGAAGACCGGGACAGGGATACAATGAGCAGTTCTTC

j_call: TRBJ1-1
v_call: TRBV7-8
d_call: .
clone_size: .
cdr3_aa: CASRPRGAKAFF
cdr3_nt: TGTGCCAGCAGACCCCGTGGGGCGAAAGCTTTCTTT

j_call: TRBJ1-1
v_call: TRBV12-3/TRBV12-4
d_call: .
clone_size: many
cdr3_aa: CASSFGIWEPNTEAFF
cdr3_nt: TGTGCCAGCAGTTTTGGGATCTGGGAACCGAACACTGAAGCTTTCTTT

j_call: TRBJ2-7
v_call: TRBV2
d_call: .
clone_size: many
cdr3_aa: CASSPQGGIEQYF
cdr3_nt: TGTGCCAGCAGTCCCCAAGGAGGGATCGAGCAGTACTTC

j_call: TRBJ2-2
v_call: TRBV3-1
d_call: .
clone_size: many
cdr3_aa: CASSQDSMRRTGELFF
cdr3_nt: TGTGCCAGCAGCCAAGACAGCATGCGTCGCACCGGGGAGCTGTTTTTT

j_call: TRBJ2-3
v_call: TRBV12-5
d_call: .
clone_size: many
cdr3_aa: CASGLPWDADPTDTQYF
cdr3_nt: TGTGCTAGTGGTTTGCCCTGGGACGCTGATCCCACAGATACGCAGTATTTT

j_call: TRBJ2-5
v_call: TRBV12-3/TRBV12-4
d_call: .
clone_size: few
cdr3_aa: CASSSIPGGPRTQYF
cdr3_nt: TGTGCCAGCAGTTCCATCCCCGGGGGCCCGAGGACCCAGTACTTC

j_call: TRBJ1-6
v_call: TRBV20-1
d_call: .
clone_size: many
cdr3_aa: CSAQGARGYNSPLHF
cdr3_nt: TGCAGTGCTCAAGGGGCCAGGGGTTATAATTCACCCCTCCACTTT

j_call: TRBJ1-6
v_call: TRBV3-1
d_call: .
clone_size: .
cdr3_aa: CASSQEYWGATGNSPLHF
cdr3_nt: TGTGCCAGCAGCCAAGAATATTGGGGGGCCACAGGGAATTCACCCCTCCACTTT

j_call: TRBJ1-2
v_call: TRBV6-1
d_call: .
clone_size: .
cdr3_aa: CASSITPDYGDTF
cdr3_nt: TGTGCCAGCAGTATTACGCCCGACTATGGCGACACCTTC

j_call: TRBJ1-2
v_call: TRBV6-6
d_call: .
clone_size: .
cdr3_aa: CASSYPAANNYGYTF
cdr3_nt: TGTGCCAGCAGTTACCCCGCAGCTAACAACTATGGCTACACCTTC

j_call: TRBJ2-3
v_call: TRBV6-6
d_call: .
clone_size: .
cdr3_aa: CASSSGTDTQYF
cdr3_nt: TGTGCCAGCTCTTCCGGTACAGATACGCAGTATTTT